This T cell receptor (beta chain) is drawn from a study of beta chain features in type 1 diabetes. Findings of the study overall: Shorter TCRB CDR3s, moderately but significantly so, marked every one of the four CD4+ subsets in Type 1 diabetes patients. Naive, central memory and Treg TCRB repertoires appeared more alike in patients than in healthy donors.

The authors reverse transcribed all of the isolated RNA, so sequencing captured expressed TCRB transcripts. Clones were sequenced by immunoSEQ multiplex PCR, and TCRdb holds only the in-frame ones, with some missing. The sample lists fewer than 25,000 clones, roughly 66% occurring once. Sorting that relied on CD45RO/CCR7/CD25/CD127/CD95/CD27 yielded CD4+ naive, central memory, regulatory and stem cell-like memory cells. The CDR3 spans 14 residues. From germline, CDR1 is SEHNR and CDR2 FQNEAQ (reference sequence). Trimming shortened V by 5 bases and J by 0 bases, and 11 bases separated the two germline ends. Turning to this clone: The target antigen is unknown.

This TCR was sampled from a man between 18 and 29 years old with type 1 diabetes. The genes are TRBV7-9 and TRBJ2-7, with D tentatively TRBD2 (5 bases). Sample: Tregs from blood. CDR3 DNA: TGTGCCAGCAGCCCGAGCGGATTCTCCTACGAGCAGTACTTC. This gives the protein CASSPSGFSYEQYF.